The 26 T cell receptor beta chains below all came from one sample that was sequenced in a study of shared clonotypes between healthy human individuals (dated by TCRdb to about 2020). For the CD8 naive samples, CD45RO-negative cells were positively selected for CCR7, yielding a CD45RA+CCR7+ population from which TemRA cells were excluded. The library was prepared using the immunoSEQ multiplex PCR assay. As stored in TCRdb, this immuneACCESS dataset retains in-frame rearrangements with V and J assigned. A fraction of the clones does not appear; measured against another copy, unresolved V genes explain less than half of the discrepancy, and the remainder lacks a known reason. This sample holds around 700,000 clones; 92% were observed only once. Roughly 24% of the sample is taken by the ten largest. What was sequenced was naive CD8+ T cells sorted from blood. The cell subset or site label corresponds to: CD45RA+CCR7+. These TCRs come from a man aged 30-40 years in good health.

The J gene is TRBJ2-7, the V gene TRBV27; maybe TRBD2 (5 bases). The CDR3 covers 14 residues. The germline V gene encodes CDR1 MNHEY and CDR2 SMNVEV (reference sequence). V lost 3 bases and J 6 bases, leaving 15 bases between the germline ends. CDR3 bases: TGTGCCAGCAGTTTGTGGCTAGCATCGGGCGAGCAGTACTTC. Protein product: CASSLWLASGEQYF.

The rearrangement joins TRBV25-1 to TRBJ2-7; TRBD1 is a possible D gene (6 bases). V was trimmed by 6 bases and J by 2 bases, leaving 17 bases between them. Germline V gene sequence: CDR1 MGHDK, CDR2 SYGVNS. This CDR3 is built from 15 residues. As DNA, the CDR3 is TGTGCCAGCAGCGATCCGGGACACACGACCTACGAGCAGTACTTC. As protein: CASSDPGHTTYEQYF.

The chain links TRBV5-4 to TRBJ2-7; D is unresolved. V lost 1 base and J lost 3, with 11 bases in between. Germline CDR1 is SGHNT and CDR2 is YYREEE (reference sequence). The CDR3 loop spans 14 amino acids. CDR3 residues: CASSLSGPGYEQYF. For the CDR3, the DNA is TGTGCCAGCAGCTTGAGTGGTCCAGGCTACGAGCAGTACTTC.

This chain's CDR3 is CASTQAGGQYEQYF. The CDR3 DNA reads as TGTGCCAGCACCCAAGCGGGAGGACAATACGAGCAGTACTTC. The chain uses TRBV2 and TRBJ2-7, with 9 bases fitting TRBD2. The trim removed 7 bases at V and 4 bases at J, leaving 8 bases unmatched. This CDR3 is 14 amino acids long. Germline V gene lookup returns CDR1 SNHLY and CDR2 FYNNEI.

This rearrangement joins TRBV5-1 to TRBJ2-1; 9 positions agree with TRBD2. With V trimmed by 0 bases and J by 9 bases, 4 bases remained unmatched. The germline V gene encodes CDR1 SGHRS and CDR2 YFSETQ. The length of the CDR3 is 14 residues. In DNA, the CDR3 is TGCGCCAGCAGCTTGGTAAGCGGGAGGCTTGAGCAGTTCTTC. Residues: CASSLVSGRLEQFF.

The chain has TRBV13 and TRBJ2-2; D uncertain. There are 14 residues in the CDR3. V was pared by 1 base and J by 6 bases, with 9 bases between. From germline, CDR1 is PRHDT and CDR2 FYEKMQ (reference sequence). The CDR3 coding sequence is TGTGCCAGCAGCTTAGCCTATAAGGCCGGGGAGCTGTTTTTT. It specifies CASSLAYKAGELFF.

The chain employs TRBV19 and TRBJ2-1; the match to TRBD2 covers 8 bases. V lost 9 bases, J lost 2 bases, and 3 bases stayed unmatched. Germline CDR1 and CDR2: LNHDA and SQIVND (reference sequence). The CDR3 loop spans 13 amino acids. The chain's CDR3 is CASGGLAYNEQFF. CDR3 bases: TGTGCCAGCGGGGGACTAGCCTACAATGAGCAGTTCTTC.

The gene calls are TRBV29-1 and TRBJ2-1; TRBD2 matches 8 bases. Looked up from germline, CDR1 is SQVTM and CDR2 is ANQGSEA. Losses at the gene ends were 3 bases for V and 10 bases for J; bases not matched to a gene: 17. The CDR3 extends over 16 amino acids. The CDR3 protein is CSVDRPDLGLAREQFF. Written as DNA, the CDR3 is TGCAGCGTTGACAGGCCAGACCTTGGACTAGCACGAGAGCAGTTCTTC.

The genes are TRBV18 and TRBJ2-5, with 9 bases that match TRBD1. This CDR3 contains 17 residues. From germline, CDR1 is KGHSH and CDR2 LQKENI. The trim removed 3 bases at V and 2 bases at J, leaving 10 bases unmatched. The CDR3 is CASSPNSGTGRQETQYF. DNA for the CDR3: TGTGCCAGCTCACCTAACTCCGGGACAGGGCGACAAGAGACCCAGTACTTC.

This clone was observed a single time. This rearrangement joins TRBV9 to TRBJ2-1; D perhaps matches TRBD1 (6 bases). Germline assignment: CDR1 SGDLS and CDR2 YYNGEE. The V gene lost 3 bases and the J gene lost 5 bases, with 12 bases spanning the gap. The CDR3 is 14 residues long. CDR3: CASSGTGTNNEQFF. The CDR3 DNA reads as TGTGCCAGCAGCGGAACCGGGACAAACAATGAGCAGTTCTTC.

This chain joins TRBV4-1 and TRBJ2-1; unclear D gene. This CDR3 contains 15 residues. Trimming took 0 bases from V and 1 from J, leaving 7 bases between them. Germline loops: CDR1 MGHRA, CDR2 YSYEKL. In nucleotides, the CDR3 is TGCGCCAGCAGCCAAGAACCTGCGTCCTACAATGAGCAGTTCTTC. Its translation: CASSQEPASYNEQFF.

The chain couples TRBV18 to TRBJ2-1, with D tentatively TRBD2 (6 bases). Germline CDR1 and CDR2: KGHSH and LQKENI. Trimming took off 0 bases at V and 5 bases at J, with 8 bases between the two ends. The CDR3 loop spans 14 amino acids. The CDR3 spells CASSPPGGHNEQFF. The CDR3 DNA follows: TGTGCCAGCTCACCACCGGGGGGACACAATGAGCAGTTCTTC.

This clone has only a few counts. This chain uses TRBV28 with TRBJ2-7; D uncertain. The CDR3 contains 11 residues. The germline gives CDR1 MDHEN, CDR2 SYDVKM. V was clipped by 8 bases and J by 4 bases, with 9 bases between them. CDR3 sequence reads: CASCEFYEQYF. The CDR3 DNA reads as TGTGCCAGCTGTGAATTTTACGAGCAGTACTTC.

This chain links TRBV4-3 with TRBJ2-4; 8 bases are a match to TRBD1. V lost 2 bases, J lost 8 bases, and 14 bases stayed unmatched. CDR1 and CDR2 (germline): LGHNA, YSLEER. The CDR3 is 17 residues long. The CDR3 bases are TGCGCCAGCAGCCAATCCTCTTTCTTGACAGGGGATCACATTCAGTACTTC. Translated, it gives CASSQSSFLTGDHIQYF.

The CDR3 nucleotides read TGTGCCAGCAGTGAAAGTTCGGGTCAAGAGACCCAGTACTTC. Translation: CASSESSGQETQYF. The chain employs TRBV2 and TRBJ2-5; D is uncertain. The CDR3 loop spans 14 amino acids. The V and J ends lost 2 bases and 2 bases respectively, with 9 bases between them. Germline loops: CDR1 SNHLY, CDR2 FYNNEI.

The chain joins TRBV28 to TRBJ1-1; D is unclear. This CDR3 has 11 amino acids. V dropped 6 bases and J dropped 4 bases, with 6 bases sitting between them. Germline CDR1 and CDR2: MDHEN and SYDVKM. CDR3 sequence: CASRTVTEAFF. CDR3 DNA: TGTGCCAGCAGGACGGTCACTGAAGCTTTCTTT.

The rearrangement joins TRBV27 to TRBJ2-7, with 9 positions matching TRBD1. V lost 5 bases, J lost 7 bases, and 6 bases stayed unmatched. This CDR3 is built from 13 residues. CDR1 and CDR2 (germline): MNHEY, SMNVEV (reference sequence). As DNA, the CDR3 is TGTGCCAGCAGTCACGGGACAGGGAGGGAGCAGTACTTC. This translates into CASSHGTGREQYF.

The V gene is TRBV5-6, the J gene TRBJ2-7; D not certain. The V end lost 5 bases, the J end lost 3 bases, and 9 bases lay between the germline ends. Germline V lookup: CDR1 SGHDT, CDR2 YYEEEE. The CDR3 extends over 12 amino acids. The CDR3 DNA reads as TGTGCCAGCAGTCCGGGCGGCTACGAGCAGTACTTC. It encodes CASSPGGYEQYF.

On this clone: A much larger clone sits a single nucleotide away, making a read error possible. The chain combines TRBV27 with TRBJ2-2; TRBD1 aligns across 8 bases. Germline loops: CDR1 MNHEY, CDR2 SMNVEV (reference sequence). This CDR3 region has 15 residues. V shed 5 bases, J shed 0 bases, and the junction held 2 bases outside the gene matches. The CDR3 reads CASSPDRANTGELFF. CDR3 coding DNA: TGTGCCAGCAGTCCGGACAGGGCGAACACCGGGGAGCTGTTTTTT.

The chain couples TRBV7-2 to TRBJ1-5, with TRBD1 as a possible D gene (6 bases). The V and J ends lost 2 bases and 6 bases respectively, with 8 bases between them. There are 13 residues in the CDR3. Germline loops: CDR1 SGHTA, CDR2 FQGNSA. CDR3 amino acids: CASSLNRVQPQHF. CDR3 sequence (DNA): TGTGCCAGCAGCTTAAACAGGGTTCAGCCCCAGCATTTT.

This sequence joins TRBV5-1 and TRBJ2-1, with D unresolved. V lost 0 bases and J lost 5, with 6 bases in between. The CDR3 extends over 13 amino acids. Germline values: CDR1 SGHRS, CDR2 YFSETQ. The CDR3 here is CASSLVHDNEQFF. Here the CDR3 DNA reads TGCGCCAGCAGCTTGGTGCATGACAATGAGCAGTTCTTC.

The chain uses TRBV13 and TRBJ2-1; D is possibly TRBD1 or TRBD2 (5 bases each). The CDR3 extends over 13 amino acids. V lost 3 bases to trimming and J lost 7 bases, with 10 bases between them. Germline V gives CDR1 PRHDT, CDR2 FYEKMQ (reference sequence). CDR3 protein: CASSLGERNEQFF. The CDR3 DNA is TGTGCCAGCAGCTTGGGGGAAAGGAATGAGCAGTTCTTC.

This sequence joins TRBV9 and TRBJ2-1; 11 positions match TRBD2. This CDR3 comprises 15 residues. V shed 4 bases, J shed 5 bases, and the junction held 5 bases outside the gene matches. Looked up from germline, CDR1 is SGDLS and CDR2 is YYNGEE. This CDR3 is CASSSSGRGDNEQFF. For the CDR3, the DNA is TGTGCCAGCAGCAGTAGCGGGAGGGGGGACAATGAGCAGTTCTTC.

The chain employs TRBV29-1 and TRBJ2-1; TRBD2 aligns across 10 bases. The germline V gene encodes CDR1 SQVTM and CDR2 ANQGSEA. V gave up 5 bases and J gave up 6 bases; unmatched junction bases: 4. The CDR3 spans 13 residues. The CDR3 region has the DNA TGCAGCGTTTCTAGCGGGGGCCGCAATGAGCAGTTCTTC. Its protein product is CSVSSGGRNEQFF.

On this clone: Other DNA sequences of this sample code for an identical CDR3. Here the CDR3 reads CAWSPGQNYEQYF. The CDR3 nucleotides read TGTGCCTGGAGTCCCGGACAGAACTACGAGCAGTACTTC. The chain links TRBV30 to TRBJ2-7; weak D call: TRBD1 (6 bases). The CDR3 sequence is 13 residues long. V shed 2 bases and J shed 3 bases, with 11 bases lying between them. The V gene's germline CDR1 is GTSNPN and CDR2 SVGIG (reference sequence).

A single count supports this clone. The chain joins TRBV9 to TRBJ2-5; 9 bases fit TRBD1. Germline V gene data show CDR1 as SGDLS and CDR2 as YYNGEE. The J segment lost 1 base and the V segment lost 4 bases, leaving 17 bases of the junction unmatched. The length of the CDR3 is 19 residues. In DNA, the CDR3 is TGTGCCAGCAGCTCCCCCTCTGGGACAGGGCATTCCAGCCAAGAGACCCAGTACTTC. It encodes CASSSPSGTGHSSQETQYF.